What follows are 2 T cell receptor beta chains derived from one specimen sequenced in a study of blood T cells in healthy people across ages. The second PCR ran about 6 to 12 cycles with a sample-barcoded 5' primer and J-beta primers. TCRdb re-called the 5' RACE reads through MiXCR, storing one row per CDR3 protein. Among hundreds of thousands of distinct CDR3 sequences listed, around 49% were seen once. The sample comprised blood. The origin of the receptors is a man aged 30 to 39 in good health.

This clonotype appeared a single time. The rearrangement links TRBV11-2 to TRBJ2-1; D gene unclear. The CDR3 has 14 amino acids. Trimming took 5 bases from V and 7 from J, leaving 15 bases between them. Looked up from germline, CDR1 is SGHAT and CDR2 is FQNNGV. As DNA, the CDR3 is TGTGCCAGCAGCCCCAGAATAGACGATAATGAGCAGTTCTTC. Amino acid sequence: CASSPRIDDNEQFF.

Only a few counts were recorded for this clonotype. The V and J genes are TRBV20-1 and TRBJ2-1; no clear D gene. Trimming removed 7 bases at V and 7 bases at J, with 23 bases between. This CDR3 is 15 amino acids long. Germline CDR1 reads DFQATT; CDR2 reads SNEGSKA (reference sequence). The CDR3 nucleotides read TGCAGTGGGATAGCACCGCTGACGGATTTAAATGAGCAGTTCTTC. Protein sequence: CSGIAPLTDLNEQFF.